This T cell receptor beta chain comes out of a study of PD-1 blockade in classical Hodgkin lymphoma. Measured with immunoSEQ multiplex PCR; TCRdb has only the in-frame clones, and not every one. The sample carries nearly 25,000 clones, 65% to 80% recorded once. On this clone: As yet, its antigen is unknown.

Regarding the study as a whole: In newly diagnosed patients, baseline TCR diversity was reportedly below that of healthy donors. Complete responders' baseline diversity resembled that of newly diagnosed patients. Differences between repertoires have undefined causes, possibly disease activity or prior therapy.

The CDR3 covers 16 residues. CDR1 is SGHKS, CDR2 YYEKEE, per germline (reference sequence). Trimming removed 2 bases at V and 7 bases at J, with 21 bases between. Time point described: cycle 4 day 1 (C4D1), after five to seven weeks of nivolumab. Relapse was seen in all patients after autologous stem cell transplantation, and brentuximab vedotin exposure was variable. The study recorded best responses of complete response, partial response or progressive disease. The chain links TRBV5-5 to TRBJ1-1, with a tentative D call TRBD1 (6 bases). The sample consisted of peripheral blood mononuclear cells (PBMCs), taken before the fourth cycle of nivolumab. This TCR was sampled from a human donor with classical Hodgkin lymphoma. Here the CDR3 DNA reads TGTGCCAGCAGCTTTGAGGGGGGACCAAATTCGGGTGAAGCTTTCTTT. Protein sequence: CASSFEGGPNSGEAFF.